This T cell receptor beta chain was sequenced in a study of vaccination and CD4 T cells after COVID-19. Study in general: Diagnosis preceded the drawing of post-COVID samples by a median approximately 110 days (range 35 to 161).

Cultured CD4+ T cell DNA was sequenced using the Oncomine TCR Beta short-read assay. TCRdb processed the PCR reads anew with MiXCR; each CDR3 protein has one entry. The sample lists roughly 10,000 distinct CDR3 sequences; 45% to 60% were seen once. This sample's treatment: 10-day PBMC culture with coronavirus spike peptide pools or control peptides (ViraFEST assay). After expanding antigen-specific T cells with peptide pools, ViraFEST sequenced their TCRs. Scientists separated out CD4+ T cells through negative selection following 10 days in culture. Comment on this clonotype: The antigen remains unidentified.

Points from the study as a whole: Clonotypes reactive to SARS-CoV-2 had a median that went up from about 22 to 38, but not significantly.

The receptor's source is a human donor who had recovered from COVID-19. Sequences were obtained from CD4+ T cells from blood, cultured in vitro.

DNA of the CDR3: TGTGCCAGCAGTCTTCAGAAAACCTCTAACTATGGCTACACCTTC. Its translation is CASSLQKTSNYGYTF. The chain carries TRBV2 and TRBJ1-2; D is unresolved. Germline-derived CDR1 and CDR2 are SNHLY and FYNNEI. V was clipped by 5 bases and J by 0 bases, with 13 bases between them. CDR3 size: 15 residues.